At least ten counts were recorded for the clone carrying this T cell receptor beta chain. Its antigen remains unidentified. The length of the CDR3 is 14 residues. V lost 2 bases and J 5 bases, leaving 12 bases between the germline ends. Germline lookup yields CDR1 MNHEY and CDR2 SVGAGI. Clinicians made diagnoses from clinical symptoms, serum thyroxine, TRAb, thyroid ultrasound and orbital computed tomography. The TCR beta CDR3 regions underwent amplification from RNA transcripts. In the first round, RT-PCR was carried out with HTBI primers, and a multiplex PCR formed the second round. Each CDR3 protein gets one entry after TCRdb re-called the multiplex PCR reads with MiXCR. The sample records 200,000 to 250,000 distinct CDR3 sequences, roughly 29% being singletons. This record comes from a study of Graves' ophthalmopathy and Graves' hyperthyroidism. Overall study findings and caveats: Detection in blood was also observed for most expanded thyroid clonotypes above 0.001 frequency. The study's model predicted ophthalmopathy progression at 65% to 71% sensitivity and 72.22% specificity.

What was sequenced was peripheral blood. The chain combines TRBV6-5 with TRBJ2-5; no clear D gene. The source is a man aged 45 to 65 with Graves' ophthalmopathy. CDR3 sequence (DNA): TGTGCCAGCAGTTACGCGGCCCTGGGGGAGACCCAGTACTTC. Encoded protein: CASSYAALGETQYF.